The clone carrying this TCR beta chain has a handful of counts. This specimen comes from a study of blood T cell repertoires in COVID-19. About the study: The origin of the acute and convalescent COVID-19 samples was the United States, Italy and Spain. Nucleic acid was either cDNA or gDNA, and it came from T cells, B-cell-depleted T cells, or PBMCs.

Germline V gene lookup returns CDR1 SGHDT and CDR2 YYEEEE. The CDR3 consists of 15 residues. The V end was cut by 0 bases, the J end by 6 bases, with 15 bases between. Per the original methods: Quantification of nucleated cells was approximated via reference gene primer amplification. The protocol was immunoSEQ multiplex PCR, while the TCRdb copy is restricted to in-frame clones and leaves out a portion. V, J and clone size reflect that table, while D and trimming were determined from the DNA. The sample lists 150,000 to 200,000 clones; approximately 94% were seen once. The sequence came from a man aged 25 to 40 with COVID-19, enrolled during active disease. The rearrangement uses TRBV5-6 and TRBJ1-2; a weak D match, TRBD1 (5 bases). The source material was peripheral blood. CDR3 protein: CASSLAVRGRDGYTF. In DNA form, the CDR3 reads TGTGCCAGCAGCTTGGCTGTAAGGGGAAGGGATGGCTACACCTTC.